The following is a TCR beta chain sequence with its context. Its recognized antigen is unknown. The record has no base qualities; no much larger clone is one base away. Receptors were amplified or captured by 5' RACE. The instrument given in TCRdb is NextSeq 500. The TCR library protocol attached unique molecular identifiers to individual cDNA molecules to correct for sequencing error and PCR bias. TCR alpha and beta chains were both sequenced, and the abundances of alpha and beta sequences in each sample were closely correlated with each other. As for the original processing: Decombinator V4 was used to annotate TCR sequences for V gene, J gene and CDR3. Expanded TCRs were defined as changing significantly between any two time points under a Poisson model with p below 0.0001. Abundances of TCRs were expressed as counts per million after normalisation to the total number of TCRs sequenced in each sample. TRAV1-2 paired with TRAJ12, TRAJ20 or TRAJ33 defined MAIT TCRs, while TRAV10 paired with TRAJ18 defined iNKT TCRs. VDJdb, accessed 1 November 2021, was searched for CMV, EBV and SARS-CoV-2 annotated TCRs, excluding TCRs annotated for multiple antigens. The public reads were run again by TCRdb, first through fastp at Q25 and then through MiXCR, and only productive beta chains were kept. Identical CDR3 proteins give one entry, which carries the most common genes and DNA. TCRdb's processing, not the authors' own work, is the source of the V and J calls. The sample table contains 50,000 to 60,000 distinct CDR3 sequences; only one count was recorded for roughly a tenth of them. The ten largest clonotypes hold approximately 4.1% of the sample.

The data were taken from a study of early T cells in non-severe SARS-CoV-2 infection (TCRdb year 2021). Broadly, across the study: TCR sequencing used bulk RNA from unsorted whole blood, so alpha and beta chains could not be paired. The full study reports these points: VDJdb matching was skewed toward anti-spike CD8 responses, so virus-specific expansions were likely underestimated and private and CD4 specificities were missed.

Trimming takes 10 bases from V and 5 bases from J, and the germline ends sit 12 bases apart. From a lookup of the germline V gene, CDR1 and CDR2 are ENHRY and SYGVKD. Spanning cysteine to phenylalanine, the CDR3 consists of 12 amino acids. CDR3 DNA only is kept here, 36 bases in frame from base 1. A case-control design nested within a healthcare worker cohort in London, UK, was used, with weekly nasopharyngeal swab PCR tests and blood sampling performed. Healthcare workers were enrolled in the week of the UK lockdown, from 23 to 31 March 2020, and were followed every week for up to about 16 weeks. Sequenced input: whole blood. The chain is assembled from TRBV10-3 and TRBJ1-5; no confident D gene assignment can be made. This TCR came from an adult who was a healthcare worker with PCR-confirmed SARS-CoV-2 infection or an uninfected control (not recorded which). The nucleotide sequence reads TGTGCCACCAAGGGCAGCGATCAGCCCCAGCATTTT. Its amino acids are CATKGSDQPQHF.